These T cell receptor beta chains were read from a single sample in a study of shared clonotypes between healthy human individuals. The method was immunoSEQ multiplex PCR; TCRdb's version includes in-frame clones alone and lacks a portion of them. The data contain about 2.2 million clones, 90% to 95% of them singletons. The material sequenced was naive CD8+ T cells from PBMCs. All receptors come from a man between 18 and 29 years old in good health. Some clones in this sample may be carry-over from other donors' samples. Both conserved end residues are part of each CDR3. The D gene is left open where the match is weak. Clone sizes are given selectively: once, few, many, or a class where the clone is expanded.

>NA|TRBJ1-1|NA|TRBV9
TGTGCCAGCAGCGAACATGGGACACTGAACACTGAAGCTTTCTTT
CASSEHGTLNTEAFF
>NA|TRBJ2-2|NA|TRBV9
TGTGCCAGCCATGAGACGGGAAGCCCCTTCACCGGGGAGCTGTTTTTT
CASHETGSPFTGELFF
>NA|TRBJ1-1|NA|TRBV27
TGTGCCAGCAACCGGATAGGGGCTGGGAACACTGAAGCTTTCTTT
CASNRIGAGNTEAFF
>TRBD1|TRBJ2-1|NA|TRBV7-9
TGTGCCAGCAGCTCCCCCGGGACAGGGGGCCACAATGAGCAGTTCTTC
CASSSPGTGGHNEQFF
>TRBD2|TRBJ2-1|NA|TRBV28
TGTGCCAGCAGTACCCCGGGACTAGATTATCGCAATGAGCAGTTCTTC
CASSTPGLDYRNEQFF
>NA|TRBJ2-7|NA|TRBV11-2
TGTGCCAGCAGACCAGTTATCCGGAGCTCCTACGAGCAGTACTTC
CASRPVIRSSYEQYF
>NA|TRBJ1-5|NA|TRBV27
TGTGCCAGCAGTTTTCTCTCTGGCAATCAGCCCCAGCATTTT
CASSFLSGNQPQHF
>NA|TRBJ2-2|NA|TRBV27
TGTGCCAGCAAAGAGGACACCGGGGAGCTGTTTTTT
CASKEDTGELFF
>NA|TRBJ1-2|NA|TRBV7-9
TGTGCCAGCAGCTTCGGGGGATCCTATGGCTACACCTTC
CASSFGGSYGYTF
>NA|TRBJ2-3|NA|TRBV6-5
TGTGCCAGCAGTTACTCGACGCTTGCAGATACGCAGTATTTT
CASSYSTLADTQYF
>NA|TRBJ1-5|NA|TRBV7-9
TGTGCCAGCAGCTTAGGATCTGGGGGGCCGAAGGGGTCCCAGCATTTT
CASSLGSGGPKGSQHF
>TRBD2|TRBJ2-1|NA|TRBV6-5
TGTGCCAGCAGTTATGGGACTAGCGGATACAATGAGCAGTTCTTC
CASSYGTSGYNEQFF
>TRBD2|TRBJ2-2|NA|TRBV11-3
TGTGCCAGCAGCCCCCGGACTAGCGGGAACACCGGGGAGCTGTTTTTT
CASSPRTSGNTGELFF
>NA|TRBJ2-5|once|TRBV28
TGTGCCAGCAGTGACCGACAGTCTCCGGAGACCCAGTACTTC
CASSDRQSPETQYF
>NA|TRBJ2-5|NA|TRBV7-3
TGTGCCAGCAGCTACAACGGGCTCCAAGAGACCCAGTACTTC
CASSYNGLQETQYF
>NA|TRBJ2-1|NA|TRBV29-1
TGCAGCGCGAGGGGTACCCCAGAGCAGTTCTTC
CSARGTPEQFF
>TRBD2|TRBJ2-1|NA|TRBV13
TGTGCCAGCACCCGTAATGGGGGACTAGCATATTCAGAGCAGTTCTTC
CASTRNGGLAYSEQFF
>TRBD2|TRBJ2-5|NA|TRBV25-1
TGTGCCAGCAGTGGGTGGGGACTACCGAACCAAGAGACCCAGTACTTC
CASSGWGLPNQETQYF
>NA|TRBJ1-1|NA|TRBV4-1
TGCGCCAGCAGCCAAGCGGGTACACCGAACACTGAAGCTTTCTTT
CASSQAGTPNTEAFF
>TRBD1|TRBJ2-7|NA|TRBV9
TGTGCCAGCAGCCCAACACAGGGGGTCTACGAGCAGTACTTC
CASSPTQGVYEQYF
>TRBD1|TRBJ1-1|NA|TRBV29-1
TGCAGCGTTTTCCGGACAGGGGGCCTCACTGAAGCTTTCTTT
CSVFRTGGLTEAFF
>NA|TRBJ2-5|NA|TRBV19
TGTGCCAGTAGCCTCGCGGGCTGGGAGACCCAGTACTTC
CASSLAGWETQYF
>TRBD1|TRBJ2-7|once|TRBV2
TGTGCCACCCCGGGACAGGGAGGGCAGTACTTC
CATPGQGGQYF